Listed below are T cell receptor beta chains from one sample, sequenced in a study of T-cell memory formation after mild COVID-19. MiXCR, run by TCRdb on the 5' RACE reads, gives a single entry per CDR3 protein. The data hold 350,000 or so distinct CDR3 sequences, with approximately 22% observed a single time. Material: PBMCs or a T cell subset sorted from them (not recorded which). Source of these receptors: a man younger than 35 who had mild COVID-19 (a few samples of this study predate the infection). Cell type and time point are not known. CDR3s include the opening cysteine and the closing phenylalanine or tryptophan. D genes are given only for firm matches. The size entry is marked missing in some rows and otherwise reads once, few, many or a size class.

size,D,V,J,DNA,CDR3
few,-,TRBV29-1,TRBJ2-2,TGCAGCGTTGCGGACGCGAACACCGGGGAGCTGTTTTTT,CSVADANTGELFF
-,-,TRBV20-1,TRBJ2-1,TGCAGTGCTAGGTGGCTAGCGGACAGCTCCTACAATGAGCAGTTCTTC,CSARWLADSSYNEQFF
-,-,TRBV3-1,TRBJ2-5,TGTGCCAGCAGCCTTCCTCTGGGGGGAGCGGCGGAGACCCAGTACTTC,CASSLPLGGAAETQYF
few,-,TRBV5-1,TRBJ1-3,TGCGCCAGCAGCTTAGGGGGACCTGGAAACACCATATATTTT,CASSLGGPGNTIYF
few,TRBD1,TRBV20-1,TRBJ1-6,TGCAGTGCTAGAGTGAGCAGGGGGCGTCGTTCACCCCTCCACTTT,CSARVSRGRRSPLHF
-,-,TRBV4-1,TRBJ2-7,TGCGCCAGCAGCCAAGACGGGAACGAGCAGTACTTC,CASSQDGNEQYF
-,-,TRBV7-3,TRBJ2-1,TGTGCCAGCAGCTTAATGGGGGCTGCGACAGCTAGTGGGAATGAGCAGTTCTTC,CASSLMGAATASGNEQFF
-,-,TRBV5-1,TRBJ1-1,TGCGCCAGCAGCTCTTACCGAATGAACACTGAAGCTTTCTTT,CASSSYRMNTEAFF
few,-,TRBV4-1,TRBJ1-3,TGCGCCAGCAGCCAAGCCAGGGAGGGAAACACCATATATTTT,CASSQAREGNTIYF
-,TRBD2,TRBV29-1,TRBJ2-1,TGCAGCGTTGGGCTAGCGGGGGACAATGAGCAGTTCTTC,CSVGLAGDNEQFF
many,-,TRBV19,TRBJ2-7,TGTGCCAGTAGTCAACGGGCCGCAGGCGGGCAGTACTTC,CASSQRAAGGQYF
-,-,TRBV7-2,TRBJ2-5,TGTGCCAGCAGCTTCGGCGCGGCGGGGCCTCAAGAGACCCAGTACTTC,CASSFGAAGPQETQYF
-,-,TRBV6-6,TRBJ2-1,TGTGCCAGCAGGGTCCCAACATTGGGGGACAATGAGCAGTTCTTC,CASRVPTLGDNEQFF
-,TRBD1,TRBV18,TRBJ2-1,TGTGCCAGCTCACCTGACAGGGCAAAGGGGAATGAGCAGTTCTTC,CASSPDRAKGNEQFF
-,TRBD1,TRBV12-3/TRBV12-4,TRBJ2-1,TGTGCCAGCAGTTTGTATCAGGACAGGGGAATAGAGCAGTTCTTC,CASSLYQDRGIEQFF
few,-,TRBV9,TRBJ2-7,TGTGCCAGCAGCGCCGGGACTTCCCCCTACGAGCAGTACTTC,CASSAGTSPYEQYF